These 16 T cell receptor beta chains were sequenced from one sample in a study of T cell clones after liver transplantation. Produced via immunoSEQ multiplex PCR; TCRdb's table is partial and in-frame only. The sample contains approximately 75,000 clones, about 80% of which appear only once. The input for sequencing was CD4+ T cells from blood, taken 12 months after liver transplant. The receptor source for this set is a human patient who received a liver transplant. Some of the T cells may derive from the graft donor.

This chain connects TRBV30 to TRBJ2-3, with D perhaps TRBD1 (6 bases). The CDR3 length is 15 residues. The germline V and J ends were trimmed by 2 bases and 0 bases, with 12 bases remaining between them. In germline, CDR1 is GTSNPN, CDR2 SVGIG (reference sequence). The CDR3: CAWSPLDRSTDTQYF. In DNA, the CDR3 is TGTGCCTGGAGTCCTCTGGACAGAAGCACAGATACGCAGTATTTT.

This clone was seen more than once but under ten times. The DNA for the CDR3 is TGTGCCAGCTCACCACCCGGGACAGTATATTATGGCTACACCTTC. Its protein is CASSPPGTVYYGYTF. The J gene is TRBJ1-2, the V gene TRBV18; 7 bases fit TRBD1. V shed 0 bases, J shed 5 bases, and the junction held 6 bases outside the gene matches. This CDR3 contains 15 residues. CDR1 is KGHSH, CDR2 LQKENI, per germline.

V gene TRBV5-1 combines with J gene TRBJ2-3; tentatively, D is TRBD1 (6 bases). Germline-derived CDR1 and CDR2 are SGHRS and YFSETQ. The CDR3 runs 14 residues. Deletions cut 4 bases from V and 6 bases from J, with 15 bases between. DNA for the CDR3: TGCGCCAGCAGCCAACCTACAGGGACGGATACGCAGTATTTT. This codes for CASSQPTGTDTQYF.

This chain connects TRBV29-1 to TRBJ2-1; TRBD1 agrees at 7 bases. The ends lost 6 bases at V and 0 bases at J; junction bases unmatched: 5. The V gene's germline CDR1 is SQVTM and CDR2 ANQGSEA. This CDR3 has 14 amino acids. The CDR3 sequence: CSVQGNPSYNEQFF. The DNA for the CDR3 is TGCAGCGTACAGGGGAACCCCTCCTACAATGAGCAGTTCTTC.

The gene calls are TRBV7-2 and TRBJ2-4, with D uncertain. The V end lost 2 bases, the J end lost 7 bases, and 12 bases lay between the germline ends. In germline, CDR1 is SGHTA, CDR2 FQGNSA. The CDR3 is 14 amino acids. CDR3 nucleotide sequence: TGTGCCAGCAGCTTACAAAGGGCTACTAACATTCAGTACTTC. This encodes CASSLQRATNIQYF. Drawing the rest from reference TRBV7-2 and TRBJ2-4, the complete variable domain is GAGVSQSPSNKVTEKGKDVELRCDPISGHTALYWYRQSLGQGLEFLIYFQGNSAPDKSGLPSDRFSAERTGGSVSTLTIQRTQQEDSAVYLCASSLQRATNIQYFGAGTRLSVL.

The rearrangement links TRBV5-1 to TRBJ2-5, with 9 bases fitting TRBD2. The V gene's germline CDR1 is SGHRS and CDR2 YFSETQ. Trimming took 1 base from V and 2 from J; bases not matched to a gene: 15. This CDR3 has 19 residues. The CDR3 reads CASSLRFGSLAGQQETQYF. The CDR3 coding sequence is TGCGCCAGCAGCTTGAGGTTCGGTTCGCTAGCGGGACAACAAGAGACCCAGTACTTC. The whole variable domain, filled in from reference TRBV5-1 and TRBJ2-5, reads KAGVTQTPRYLIKTRGQQVTLSCSPISGHRSVSWYQQTPGQGLQFLFEYFSETQRNKGNFPGRFSGRQFSNSRSEMNVSTLELGDSALYLCASSLRFGSLAGQQETQYFGPGTRLLVL.

The CDR3 region has the DNA TGTGCCAGCAGCTTTTTCACTATGGACACTGAAGCTTTCTTT. Its protein is CASSFFTMDTEAFF. This chain uses TRBV7-6 with TRBJ1-1; D is unclear. Trimming stripped 3 bases from V and 3 bases from J, with 11 bases between. Germline CDR1 reads SGHVS; CDR2 reads FNYEAQ. The CDR3 consists of 14 residues.

J is TRBJ2-3 and V is TRBV28; 7 bases are shared with TRBD1. CDR1 MDHEN and CDR2 SYDVKM come from the germline V gene. Trimming at V came to 6 bases and at J to 3 bases, leaving 15 bases not matched to a gene. The CDR3 has 17 residues. This chain's CDR3 is CASSRYRGTGTTDTQYF. The CDR3 coding sequence is TGTGCCAGCAGCAGATACAGGGGCACAGGGACAACAGATACGCAGTATTTT.

The rearrangement joins TRBV7-2 to TRBJ1-2, with D possibly TRBD1 on 6 matching bases. CDR1 SGHTA and CDR2 FQGNSA come from the germline V gene. The V end was cut by 5 bases, the J end by 5 bases, with 9 bases between. The CDR3 contains 12 residues. CDR3 residues: CASSQQGYGYTF. The CDR3 bases are TGTGCCAGCAGCCAACAGGGTTATGGCTACACCTTC.

This clone was observed a single time. This sequence joins TRBV19 and TRBJ2-2; D remains unclear. Germline V gene lookup returns CDR1 LNHDA and CDR2 SQIVND (reference sequence). The CDR3 runs 12 residues. V lost 4 bases and J 4 bases, leaving 4 bases between the germline ends. The CDR3 here is CASSTLTGELFF. The CDR3 nucleotides read TGTGCCAGTAGTACCCTCACCGGGGAGCTGTTTTTT.

This chain uses TRBV6-1 with TRBJ1-5; D is ambiguous. This CDR3 region has 15 residues. From germline, CDR1 is MNHNS and CDR2 SASEGT. V dropped 1 base and J dropped 5 bases, with 12 bases sitting between them. The CDR3 loop is CASSEDWMRDQPQHF. DNA for the CDR3: TGTGCCAGCAGTGAAGACTGGATGAGGGATCAGCCCCAGCATTTT.

The J gene is TRBJ1-2, the V gene TRBV7-2; 9 bases line up with TRBD1. J lost 6 bases, V lost 2 bases, and 10 bases had no gene match. Germline loops: CDR1 SGHTA, CDR2 FQGNSA. CDR3 length equals 16 residues. The chain's CDR3 is CASSLSVITGGNGYTF. The CDR3 region has the DNA TGTGCCAGCAGCTTATCTGTTATTACAGGGGGCAATGGCTACACCTTC.

The chain has TRBV9 and TRBJ2-5; 9 bases match TRBD1. This CDR3 spans 15 amino acids. Unmatched junction bases numbered 6, after V lost 3 bases and J lost 3 bases. The germline V gene has CDR1 SGDLS and CDR2 YYNGEE. This CDR3 reads CASSGYRGREETQYF. The CDR3 nucleotides are TGTGCCAGCAGCGGTTACAGGGGGCGGGAAGAGACCCAGTACTTC.

The chain employs TRBV12-5 and TRBJ2-2; perhaps TRBD2 as D (6 bases). This CDR3 has 13 residues. Germline CDR1 reads LGHNT; CDR2 reads FRNRAP. The V end lost 5 bases, the J end lost 5 bases, and 9 bases lay between the germline ends. The CDR3 loop reads CASGRLGTGELFF. In nucleotides, the CDR3 is TGTGCTAGTGGTCGACTAGGAACCGGGGAGCTGTTTTTT.

The rearrangement uses TRBV5-1 and TRBJ2-4; 9 bases map to TRBD2. This CDR3 contains 19 residues. Trimming took 0 bases from V and 4 from J; bases not matched to a gene: 14. Germline-derived CDR1 and CDR2 are SGHRS and YFSETQ. The CDR3 DNA follows: TGCGCCAGCAGCTTGGCCATGGGCTATAGCGGGAGAATAAAAAACATTCAGTACTTC. The encoded protein is CASSLAMGYSGRIKNIQYF. Full variable domain (remainder filled in from reference TRBV5-1 and TRBJ2-4): KAGVTQTPRYLIKTRGQQVTLSCSPISGHRSVSWYQQTPGQGLQFLFEYFSETQRNKGNFPGRFSGRQFSNSRSEMNVSTLELGDSALYLCASSLAMGYSGRIKNIQYFGAGTRLSVL.

The chain has TRBV2 and TRBJ1-1, with D hard to call. Germline CDR1 reads SNHLY; CDR2 reads FYNNEI. Between the trimmed V and J ends, which lost 4 bases and 4 bases, there was a span of 13 bases. The CDR3 is 14 residues long. Written as DNA, the CDR3 is TGTGCCAGCAGTGCGCGGGGATTAGGCACTGAAGCTTTCTTT. Encoded protein: CASSARGLGTEAFF.